This TCR beta chain came from a study of vaccination and CD4 T cells after COVID-19. Across the whole study: All convalescent patients were nasal swab PCR positive for SARS-CoV-2; eight or nine had mild and one severe disease. Convalescent donors totaled six males and four females, including two who were Hispanic. As control conditions, cultures were given either a CEFX pool serving as positive control, an HIV-1 Nef pool, or no peptide at all.

The treatment is: roughly ten-day PBMC culture with coronavirus spike peptide pools or control peptides (ViraFEST assay). ViraFEST relied on peptide pools to expand antigen-specific T cells; the TCRs were sequenced afterward. A word on this clonotype: The antigen is unknown.

Cultured CD4+ T cell DNA underwent sequencing with the Oncomine TCR Beta short-read assay. TCRdb reprocessed the PCR reads via MiXCR and lists one record per CDR3 protein. This sample yields almost 20,000 distinct CDR3 sequences, of which approximately 59% are seen a single time; 8% to 9.5% belongs to the top ten. Germline CDR1 SQVTM, CDR2 ANQGSEA. The CDR3 loop spans 12 amino acids. Trimming took 3 bases from V and 4 from J, leaving 9 bases between them. The receptor was isolated from a human donor who had recovered from COVID-19. This sequence joins TRBV29-1 and TRBJ2-5; D unresolved. The sequences come from CD4+ T cells from blood, cultured in vitro, collected after SARS-CoV-2 vaccination. Here the CDR3 reads CSVDPVGETQYF. CDR3 bases: TGCAGCGTTGATCCTGTCGGAGAGACCCAGTACTTC.